The rows below give T cell receptor beta chains drawn from one sample of a study of CXCR3-negative and CXCR3-positive naive CD8 T cells. For each CDR3 protein, TCRdb gives one entry from its re-call of the 5' RACE reads, without DNA. The sample spans 3,000 to 4,000 distinct CDR3 sequences; the ten largest clones claim roughly 1.5%. The sequenced sample consisted of naive CXCR3+ CD8+ T cells from blood. These receptors originate from a human donor in good health. Some clones in this sample may be carry-over from other donors' samples. The CDR3 runs from the conserved cysteine through the conserved F or W. A clone size is listed for some rows: how often the clone was seen (once, few, many), or a class if it is expanded.

clone_size	v_call	j_call	cdr3_aa
.	TRBV5-1	TRBJ1-1	CASSHGTLEAFF
medium-sized	TRBV7-9	TRBJ1-5	CASSPGGQPQHF
medium-sized	TRBV7-6	TRBJ2-3	CASSLKEDTQYF
medium-sized	TRBV4-1	TRBJ1-1	CASSQAGNAEAFF
.	TRBV6-2/TRBV6-3	TRBJ1-1	CASSYSNGFVNTEAFF
medium-sized	TRBV25-1	TRBJ1-1	CASSEWGQVNTEAFF
medium-sized	TRBV29-1	TRBJ1-2	CSVTDRVNYGYTF
medium-sized	TRBV20-1	TRBJ1-2	CSAYDIHYGYTF
medium-sized	TRBV29-1	TRBJ2-2	CSVDGNTGELFF
.	TRBV29-1	TRBJ2-5	CSVIGAGETQYF
medium-sized	TRBV20-1	TRBJ1-4	CSARGFKGDEATNEKLFF
medium-sized	TRBV10-3	TRBJ1-2	CAISESVDNYGYTF
.	TRBV29-1	TRBJ2-2	CSVEGPTGELFF
medium-sized	TRBV6-6	TRBJ2-4	CASSYDRSTIQYF
medium-sized	TRBV20-1	TRBJ2-1	CSARSRDRIINEQFF
medium-sized	TRBV14	TRBJ2-7	CASSQNPPQMQSHEQYF
medium-sized	TRBV29-1	TRBJ2-5	CSVDPPGQGRETQYF
.	TRBV27	TRBJ2-2	CASSARLGVRRELFF
.	TRBV6-6	TRBJ2-5	CASSYGESQYF
.	TRBV7-2	TRBJ2-7	CASSFVDRAYEQYF
medium-sized	TRBV7-3	TRBJ2-1	CASSSLAGSGNEQFF
medium-sized	TRBV12-3/TRBV12-4	TRBJ1-1	CASSLFPGNTEAFF
medium-sized	TRBV4-3	TRBJ2-3	CASSQDWGSDTQYF
.	TRBV19	TRBJ2-5	CASRGTETQYF
.	TRBV20-1	TRBJ2-1	CSARDRAGGNEQFF
large	TRBV9	TRBJ1-1	CASSVESYTEAFF
medium-sized	TRBV30	TRBJ2-7	CAWSPSYEQYF
medium-sized	TRBV29-1	TRBJ2-2	CSVEGFSPGAGELFF
medium-sized	TRBV2	TRBJ1-2	CASSEILLTVTGYTF
.	TRBV4-2	TRBJ2-7	CASSQDGADLTYEQYF
medium-sized	TRBV11-2	TRBJ2-3	CASSLDQWGVSSTDTQYF
medium-sized	TRBV29-1	TRBJ2-5	CSVDRGPETQYF
medium-sized	TRBV20-1	TRBJ2-1	CSARDLGDLAGVNEQFF
medium-sized	TRBV7-9	TRBJ2-3	CASSLEEITSTDTQYF
.	TRBV10-2	TRBJ1-5	CASTQDGRAQHF
.	TRBV6-5	TRBJ1-2	CASTRDRADYGYTF
medium-sized	TRBV29-1	TRBJ2-1	CSLWRADYNEQFF
medium-sized	TRBV12-5	TRBJ2-3	CASGPGQGTDTQYF
medium-sized	TRBV9	TRBJ2-2	CASSGGDRANTGELFF
medium-sized	TRBV29-1	TRBJ2-5	CSVTGEFQETQYF
.	TRBV29-1	TRBJ2-7	CSVVGQGGYEQYF
medium-sized	TRBV4-1	TRBJ2-1	CASSQGHGGPGNEQFF
.	TRBV20-1	TRBJ2-7	CSARGLDSYEQYF
medium-sized	TRBV29-1	TRBJ2-2	CSGQGGTGELFF
.	TRBV11-2	TRBJ2-1	CASSSPLGGLYNEQFF
medium-sized	TRBV6-2/TRBV6-3	TRBJ2-1	CASSYDRVLNEQFF
medium-sized	TRBV5-4	TRBJ2-3	CASSVTGTGLEDTQYF
.	TRBV4-3	TRBJ1-1	CASSQETGTLNTEAFF
.	TRBV12-3/TRBV12-4	TRBJ2-5	CASNSGGAETQYF
medium-sized	TRBV29-1	TRBJ1-1	CSVGGETGALNTEAFF
.	TRBV4-1	TRBJ1-2	CASRGTALDGYTF
medium-sized	TRBV6-5	TRBJ2-3	CASSQRWTSSITDTQYF
medium-sized	TRBV6-5	TRBJ2-1	CASSSGLAVVRDNEQFF
medium-sized	TRBV29-1	TRBJ2-2	CSVQDLALNTGELFF
.	TRBV19	TRBJ1-5	CASMAGNQPQHF
medium-sized	TRBV29-1	TRBJ2-1	CSDSGNSHNEQFF
medium-sized	TRBV20-1	TRBJ2-2	CSARWGATGELFF